The present T cell receptor (beta chain) was sequenced within a study of shared clonotypes between healthy human individuals. Findings and caveats of the study: The four-donor shared clonotypes exceeded non-shared clonotypes in generation probability, with non-shared ones scoring lower.

This clone was picked up one time. Its specificity is not known. Clones were read by immunoSEQ multiplex PCR, and TCRdb kept only the in-frame ones, dropping some. The sample lists around 2.1 million clones; about 94% were seen once. It was into CD45RA+ naive and CD45RA-negative memory subsets that the CD4+ cells were split. Germline V gene sequence: CDR1 SGHDT, CDR2 YYEEEE. With 4 bases removed from V and 0 bases from J, the gap between germline ends came to 11 bases. The CDR3 runs to 15 residues. V is TRBV5-6 and J is TRBJ1-3; D gene ambiguous. Sequencing input: naive CD4+ T cells sorted from blood. The sample's subset: CD45RA+ positively selected. This receptor was obtained from a young man in good health. CDR3 DNA sequence: TGTGCCAGCAGCGGTGCAGGCTCCTCTGGAAACACCATATATTTT. Amino acids: CASSGAGSSGNTIYF.